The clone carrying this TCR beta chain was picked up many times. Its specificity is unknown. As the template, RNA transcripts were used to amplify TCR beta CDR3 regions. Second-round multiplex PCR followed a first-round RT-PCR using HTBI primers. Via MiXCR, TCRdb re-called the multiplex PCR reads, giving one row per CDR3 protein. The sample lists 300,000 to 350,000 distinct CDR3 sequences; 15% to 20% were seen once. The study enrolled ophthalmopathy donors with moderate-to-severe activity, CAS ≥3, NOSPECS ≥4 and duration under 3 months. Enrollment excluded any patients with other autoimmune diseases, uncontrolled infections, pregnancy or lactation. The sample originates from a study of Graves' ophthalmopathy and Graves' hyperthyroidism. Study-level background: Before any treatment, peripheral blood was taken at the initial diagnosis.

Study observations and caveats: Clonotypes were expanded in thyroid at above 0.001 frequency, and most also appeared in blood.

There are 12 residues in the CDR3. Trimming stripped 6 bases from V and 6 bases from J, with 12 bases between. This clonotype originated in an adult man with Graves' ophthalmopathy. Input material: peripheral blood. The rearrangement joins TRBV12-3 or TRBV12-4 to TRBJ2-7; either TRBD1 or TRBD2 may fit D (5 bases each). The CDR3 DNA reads TGTGCCAGCAGCCTCGTGGGGGTCGAGCAGTACTTC. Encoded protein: CASSLVGVEQYF.